This entry features one TCR beta chain sequence. These data come from a study of CD8 T cells in Susac syndrome. Random hexamers were used to reverse transcribe roughly 0.45 to 1 ug of RNA. Amplification of TCR beta CDR3 spanned 54 Vbeta and 13 Jbeta via immunoSEQ multiplex PCR. TCRdb ran MiXCR on the immunoSEQ multiplex PCR reads and lists one entry per CDR3 protein. The sample lists some 120,000 distinct CDR3 sequences; over 90% were seen once. Controls were age- and sex-matched healthy donors. Germline lookup yields CDR1 KGHSH and CDR2 LQKENI. CDR3 length: 13 amino acids. Trimming took off 8 bases at V and 0 bases at J, with 10 bases between the two ends.

The chain couples TRBV18 to TRBJ1-1; D unresolved. This clonotype was sampled from a human donor in good health. The sequenced sample was CD4+ T cells from PBMCs. CDR3 loop: CASHGEMNTEAFF. Here the CDR3 DNA reads TGTGCCAGCCACGGGGAGATGAACACTGAAGCTTTCTTT.